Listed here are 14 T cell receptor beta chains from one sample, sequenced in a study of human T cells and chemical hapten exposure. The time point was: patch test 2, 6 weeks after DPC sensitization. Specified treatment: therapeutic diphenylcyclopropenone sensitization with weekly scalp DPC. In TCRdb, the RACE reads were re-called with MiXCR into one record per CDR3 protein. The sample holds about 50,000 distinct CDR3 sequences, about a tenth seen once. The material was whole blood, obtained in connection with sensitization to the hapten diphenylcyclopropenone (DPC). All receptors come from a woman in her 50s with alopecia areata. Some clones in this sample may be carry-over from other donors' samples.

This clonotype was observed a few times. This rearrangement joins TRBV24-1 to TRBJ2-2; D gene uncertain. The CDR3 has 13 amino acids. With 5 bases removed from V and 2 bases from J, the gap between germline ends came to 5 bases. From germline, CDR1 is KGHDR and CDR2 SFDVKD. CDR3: CATSVSNTGELFF. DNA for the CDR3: TGTGCCACCAGTGTCTCTAACACCGGGGAGCTGTTTTTT.

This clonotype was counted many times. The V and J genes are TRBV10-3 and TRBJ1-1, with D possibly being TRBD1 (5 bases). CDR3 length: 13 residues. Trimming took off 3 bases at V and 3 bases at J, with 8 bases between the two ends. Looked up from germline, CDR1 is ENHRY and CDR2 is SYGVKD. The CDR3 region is CAISDGQDTEAFF. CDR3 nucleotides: TGTGCCATCAGTGACGGACAAGACACTGAAGCTTTCTTT.

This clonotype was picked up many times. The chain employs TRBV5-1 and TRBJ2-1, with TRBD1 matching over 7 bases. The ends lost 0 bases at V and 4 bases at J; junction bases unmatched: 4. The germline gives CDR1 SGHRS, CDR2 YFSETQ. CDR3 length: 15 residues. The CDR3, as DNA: TGCGCCAGCAGCTTGGGACAGGGCCTTTACAATGAGCAGTTCTTC. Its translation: CASSLGQGLYNEQFF.

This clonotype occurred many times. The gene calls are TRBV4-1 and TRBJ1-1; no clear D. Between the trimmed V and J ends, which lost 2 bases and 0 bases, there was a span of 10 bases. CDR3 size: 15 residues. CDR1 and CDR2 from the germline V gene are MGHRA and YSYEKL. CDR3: CASSQSPPVNTEAFF. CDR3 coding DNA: TGCGCCAGCAGCCAATCCCCCCCCGTGAACACTGAAGCTTTCTTT.

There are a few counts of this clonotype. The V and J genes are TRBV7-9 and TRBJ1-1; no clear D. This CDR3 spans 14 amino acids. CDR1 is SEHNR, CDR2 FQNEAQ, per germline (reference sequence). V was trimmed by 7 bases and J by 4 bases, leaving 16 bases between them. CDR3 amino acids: CASTLQGSITEAFF. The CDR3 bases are TGTGCCAGCACGTTACAAGGGTCGATCACTGAAGCTTTCTTT. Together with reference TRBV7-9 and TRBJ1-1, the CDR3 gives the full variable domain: DTGVSQNPRHKITKRGQNVTFRCDPISEHNRLYWYRQTLGQGPEFLTYFQNEAQLEKSRLLSDRFSAERPKGSFSTLEIQRTEQGDSAMYLCASTLQGSITEAFFGQGTRLTVV.

The CDR3 coding sequence is TGTGCCAGCAGCTTAGAGCCTTATGGCTACACCTTC. Amino acids: CASSLEPYGYTF. V and J are TRBV7-9 and TRBJ1-2; D gene ambiguous. Between the trimmed V and J ends, which lost 1 base and 5 bases, there was a span of 5 bases. The CDR3 is 12 amino acids. The V gene's germline CDR1 is SEHNR and CDR2 FQNEAQ (reference sequence).

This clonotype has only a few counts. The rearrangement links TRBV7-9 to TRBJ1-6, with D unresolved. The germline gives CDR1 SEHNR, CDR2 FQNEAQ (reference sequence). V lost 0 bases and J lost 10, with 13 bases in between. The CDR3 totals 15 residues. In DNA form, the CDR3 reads TGTGCCAGCAGCTTAGCCGGCACTCCGGGCTCACCCCTCCACTTT. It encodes CASSLAGTPGSPLHF.

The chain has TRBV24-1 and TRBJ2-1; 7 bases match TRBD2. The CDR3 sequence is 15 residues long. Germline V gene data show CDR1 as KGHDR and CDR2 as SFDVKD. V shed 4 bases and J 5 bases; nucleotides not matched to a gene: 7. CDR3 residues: CATSDPSGANNEQFF. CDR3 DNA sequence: TGTGCCACCAGTGACCCTAGCGGAGCTAACAATGAGCAGTTCTTC.

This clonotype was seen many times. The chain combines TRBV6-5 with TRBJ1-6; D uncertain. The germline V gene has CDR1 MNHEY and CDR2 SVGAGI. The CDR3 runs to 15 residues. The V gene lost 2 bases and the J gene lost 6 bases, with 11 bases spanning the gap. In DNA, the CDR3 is TGTGCCAGCAGTTACGACGGGCCAATTAATTCACCCCTCCACTTT. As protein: CASSYDGPINSPLHF.

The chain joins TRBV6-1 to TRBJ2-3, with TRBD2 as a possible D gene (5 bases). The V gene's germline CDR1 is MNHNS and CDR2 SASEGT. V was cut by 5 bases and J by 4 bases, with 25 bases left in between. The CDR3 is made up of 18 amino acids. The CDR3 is CASSLAGVWAFGADTQYF. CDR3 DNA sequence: TGTGCCAGCAGTCTGGCGGGTGTATGGGCCTTCGGTGCAGATACGCAGTATTTT.

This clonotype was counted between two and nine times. Written as DNA, the CDR3 is TGCAGCGGGGGATCAGGGGCCTACGAGCAGTACTTC. Amino acid sequence: CSGGSGAYEQYF. V usage is TRBV29-1 and J usage is TRBJ2-7, with D maybe TRBD1 (6 bases). Germline V gene lookup returns CDR1 SQVTM and CDR2 ANQGSEA. V was clipped by 7 bases and J by 2 bases, with 12 bases between them. The CDR3 totals 12 residues.

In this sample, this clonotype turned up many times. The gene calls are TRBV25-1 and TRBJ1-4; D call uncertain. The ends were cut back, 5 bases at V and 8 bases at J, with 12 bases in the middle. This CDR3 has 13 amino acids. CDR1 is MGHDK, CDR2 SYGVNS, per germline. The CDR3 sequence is CASSLEGPEKLFF. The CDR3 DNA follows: TGTGCCAGCAGTCTGGAAGGGCCCGAAAAACTGTTTTTT.

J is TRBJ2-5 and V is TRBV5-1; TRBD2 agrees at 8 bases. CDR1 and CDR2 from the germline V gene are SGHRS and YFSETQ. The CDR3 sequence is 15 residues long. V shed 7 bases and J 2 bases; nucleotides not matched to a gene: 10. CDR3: CASRYSTSGQETQYF. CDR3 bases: TGCGCCAGCCGATATAGTACTAGCGGACAAGAGACCCAGTACTTC.

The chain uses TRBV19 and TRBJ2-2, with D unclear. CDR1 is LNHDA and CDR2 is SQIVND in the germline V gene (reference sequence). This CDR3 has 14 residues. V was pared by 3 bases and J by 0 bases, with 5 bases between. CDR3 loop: CASSILANTGELFF. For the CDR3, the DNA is TGTGCCAGTAGTATCCTGGCGAACACCGGGGAGCTGTTTTTT.